This TCR beta chain came from a study of OX40 agonist ivuxolimab in advanced cancers. Assay: immunoSEQ multiplex PCR; the TCRdb copy retains only in-frame clones and omits some. The profile shows tens of thousands of clones, about 93% of them singletons. The CDR3 runs 14 residues. CDR1 is SGHRS, CDR2 YFSETQ, per germline. The germline V and J ends were trimmed by 0 bases and 4 bases, with 10 bases remaining between them. The chain links TRBV5-1 to TRBJ1-2; weak D call: TRBD1 (5 bases). The receptor was derived from an adult with an advanced solid tumor such as melanoma, head and neck, liver or kidney cancer. The source was CD4+ or CD8+ T cells sorted from blood, collected in a trial of the OX40 agonist ivuxolimab. Written as DNA, the CDR3 is TGCGCCAGCAGCTTGGGAGGGGAGAGCTATGGCTACACCTTC. It specifies CASSLGGESYGYTF.